This TCR beta chain was captured in a study of T cells after yellow fever vaccination. Study at large: Preparation used SMART-Seq v4 Ultra Low Input for the low-cell-number fractions.

5'RACE template switching added a universal primer site and UMIs to TCR cDNA. MiXCR, applied by TCRdb to the 5' RACE reads, yields one record per CDR3 protein. Here the sample spans 100,000 to 150,000 distinct CDR3 sequences, more than 6.5% being singletons. Germline-derived CDR1 and CDR2 are SGHRS and YFSETQ. The length of the CDR3 is 14 residues. V lost 0 bases to trimming and J lost 7 bases; unmatched junction nucleotides: 1. Ten or more counts support this clonotype. The chain uses TRBV5-1 and TRBJ2-1; 10 bases align to TRBD2. This clonotype was sampled from a man between 18 and 29 years old who received the YFV17D yellow fever vaccine. This material consisted of CD4+ T cells sorted from PBMCs, taken around 10 days after the first yellow fever vaccination. The CDR3 DNA follows: TGCGCCAGCAGCTTGGGGACTAGCGGAAATGAGCAGTTCTTC. It translates to CASSLGTSGNEQFF.